These 28 T cell receptor beta chains originate from one sample sequenced in a study of blood T cell repertoires in COVID-19. Repertoires were generated with immunoSEQ multiplex PCR, while TCRdb's copy carries only in-frame clones and drops some. The repertoire holds 270,000 or so clones, about 85% seen once, with about 7% in the top ten. The sample consisted of PBMCs or T cells enriched from blood (not recorded which). These receptors all stem from a woman aged 50 to 60 who had been exposed to COVID-19.

The chain joins TRBV12-5 to TRBJ1-2; 9 nucleotides align to TRBD1. Trimming cost V 3 bases and J 8 bases; bases outside gene matches: 4. The CDR3 runs 13 residues. Germline loops: CDR1 LGHNT, CDR2 FRNRAP. The CDR3 region has the DNA TGTGCTAGTGGTTTAGGGGACAGGGTCGGCTACACCTTC. Its protein is CASGLGDRVGYTF.

The chain recombines TRBV5-1 with TRBJ2-3; 11 bases are a match to TRBD2. The CDR3 sequence is 15 residues long. In germline, CDR1 is SGHRS, CDR2 YFSETQ. The J segment lost 5 bases and the V segment lost 7 bases, leaving 9 bases of the junction unmatched. CDR3 sequence (DNA): TGCGCCAGCGGTAGACTAGCGGGGCTGGAAGATACGCAGTATTTT. Protein product: CASGRLAGLEDTQYF.

V gene TRBV7-9 combines with J gene TRBJ1-3; D is undetermined. The germline CDR1 and CDR2 sequences are SEHNR and FQNEAQ (reference sequence). The CDR3 has 13 amino acids. Trimming left V 0 bases short and J 4 bases short, with 4 bases between. The CDR3 reads CASSLASGNTIYF. CDR3 nucleotides: TGTGCCAGCAGCTTAGCGAGCGGAAACACCATATATTTT.

The chain links TRBV19 to TRBJ2-7, with TRBD1 matching 7 bases. With 6 bases clipped from V and 0 bases from J, the junction kept 5 bases outside the gene matches. CDR3 length equals 14 residues. Germline V lookup: CDR1 LNHDA, CDR2 SQIVND (reference sequence). The CDR3 region is CASSRDRFSYEQYF. The DNA of the CDR3 is TGTGCCAGTAGCAGGGACAGATTCTCCTACGAGCAGTACTTC.

The V call is TRBV7-9, the J call TRBJ1-2, with D unresolved. Trimming stripped 4 bases from V and 5 bases from J, with 8 bases between. This CDR3 spans 12 amino acids. Germline-derived CDR1 and CDR2 are SEHNR and FQNEAQ (reference sequence). CDR3 DNA sequence: TGTGCCAGCAGCTCAGAGAGGTATGGCTACACCTTC. Encoded protein: CASSSERYGYTF.

The rearrangement uses TRBV10-1 and TRBJ1-2, with 11 bases identical to TRBD1. The CDR3 spans 18 residues. In germline, CDR1 is WNHNN, CDR2 SYGVQD (reference sequence). After removal of 7 bases from V and 1 base from J, the junction contained 14 bases not matched to a gene. CDR3 region: CASTARRTGGRGNYGYTF. CDR3 nucleotide sequence: TGCGCCAGCACCGCCCGACGGACAGGGGGCAGGGGTAACTATGGCTACACCTTC.

CDR3: CAIRAADSNQPQHF. DNA for the CDR3: TGTGCCATCCGAGCGGCTGATAGCAATCAGCCCCAGCATTTT. This rearrangement joins TRBV10-3 to TRBJ1-5; no clear D gene. The length of the CDR3 is 14 residues. CDR1 and CDR2 (germline): ENHRY, SYGVKD. The ends were cut back, 8 bases at V and 0 bases at J, with 11 bases in the middle.

The CDR3 nucleotides read TGCGCCAGCAGCCCCCTGAACATGGGCTTTGGGGCCAACGTCCTGACTTTC. Its translation: CASSPLNMGFGANVLTF. V and J are TRBV4-1 and TRBJ2-6; no reliable D call. The CDR3 is 17 residues long. The germline V and J ends were trimmed by 4 bases and 3 bases, with 16 bases remaining between them. Germline CDR1 MGHRA, CDR2 YSYEKL.

The V gene is TRBV3-1 (or the pseudogene TRBV3-2), the J gene TRBJ2-6; D may be TRBD2 (6 bases). CDR3 length: 16 residues. Trimming took off 1 base at V and 2 bases at J, with 9 bases between the two ends. The germline V gene encodes CDR1 LGHDT and CDR2 YNNKEL (reference sequence). CDR3 bases: TGTGCCAGCAGCCAAGTCGGAGGGGCTGGGGCCAACGTCCTGACTTTC. Translation: CASSQVGGAGANVLTF.

The chain uses TRBV10-2 and TRBJ1-1, with D uncertain. Germline V CDR1 and CDR2: WSHSY, SAAADI. V lost 5 bases, J lost 2 bases, and 18 bases lay in between. The CDR3 is 16 residues long. The CDR3 nucleotides are TGCGCCAGCAGTTTCAGTTGGGGAGGGCGAAACACTGAAGCTTTCTTT. This sequence encodes CASSFSWGGRNTEAFF.

This chain connects TRBV19 to TRBJ1-3; 10 bases map to TRBD1. The CDR3 is 17 residues long. Unmatched junction bases numbered 5, after V lost 3 bases and J lost 0 bases. The V gene's germline CDR1 is LNHDA and CDR2 SQIVND (reference sequence). CDR3 protein: CASSIGTGANSGNTIYF. CDR3 nucleotides: TGTGCCAGTAGTATTGGGACAGGGGCGAACTCTGGAAACACCATATATTTT. The complete variable domain, with remaining parts taken from reference TRBV19 and TRBJ1-3, reads DGGITQSPKYLFRKEGQNVTLSCEQNLNHDAMYWYRQDPGQGLRLIYYSQIVNDFQKGDIAEGYSVSREKKESFPLTVTSAQKNPTAFYLCASSIGTGANSGNTIYFGEGSWLTVV.

This sequence joins TRBV19 and TRBJ1-1, with 10 bases identical to TRBD1. CDR1 LNHDA and CDR2 SQIVND come from the germline V gene (reference sequence). V shed 3 bases and J 6 bases; nucleotides not matched to a gene: 4. CDR3 length: 14 amino acids. This CDR3 reads CASSIGGQGAEAFF. CDR3 sequence (DNA): TGTGCCAGTAGTATCGGTGGACAGGGGGCTGAAGCTTTCTTT.

The gene calls are TRBV30 and TRBJ1-2; 7 nucleotides line up with TRBD1. This CDR3 has 11 residues. Germline V gene data show CDR1 as GTSNPN and CDR2 as SVGIG (reference sequence). The junction had 5 bases not matched to a gene; V was cut back by 5 bases and J by 8 bases. The CDR3 loop is CAWGDRGGYTF. Written as DNA, the CDR3 is TGTGCCTGGGGGGACAGAGGAGGCTACACCTTC.

This clone came up once. The genes are TRBV19 and TRBJ1-2; tentative D call: TRBD1 (5 bases). The germline gives CDR1 LNHDA, CDR2 SQIVND (reference sequence). Trimming took off 7 bases at V and 6 bases at J, with 15 bases between the two ends. The CDR3 is 13 amino acids. The CDR3 loop is CASTSPPGNGYTF. DNA for the CDR3: TGTGCCAGTACCAGCCCCCCAGGGAATGGCTACACCTTC.

J is TRBJ1-6 and V is TRBV15; 7 bases are a match to TRBD1. The CDR3 consists of 16 residues. Trimming cost V 0 bases and J 5 bases; bases outside gene matches: 4. Looked up from germline, CDR1 is LNHNV and CDR2 is YYDKDF (reference sequence). DNA of the CDR3: TGTGCCACCAGCAGAGATGGGGGACAGCATAATTCACCCCTCCACTTT. As protein: CATSRDGGQHNSPLHF. Full variable domain (outside the CDR3, taken from reference TRBV15 and TRBJ1-6): DAMVIQNPRYQVTQFGKPVTLSCSQTLNHNVMYWYQQKSSQAPKLLFHYYDKDFNNEADTPDNFQSRRPNTSFCFLDIRSPGLGDTAMYLCATSRDGGQHNSPLHFGNGTRLTVT.

The CDR3 region is CATSREGEGLEEKLFF. CDR3 nucleotides: TGTGCCACCAGCAGAGAAGGGGAGGGATTAGAAGAAAAACTGTTTTTT. This sequence joins TRBV15 and TRBJ1-4; perhaps TRBD1 as D (5 bases). Per the germline V gene, CDR1 is LNHNV and CDR2 is YYDKDF (reference sequence). V lost 0 bases and J 8 bases, leaving 16 bases between the germline ends. This CDR3 comprises 16 residues.

The rearrangement uses TRBV9 and TRBJ2-2; 8 nucleotides agree with TRBD2. Per the germline V gene, CDR1 is SGDLS and CDR2 is YYNGEE. CDR3 length equals 16 residues. Germline trimming cut 4 bases from V and 4 bases from J; bases unmatched to any gene: 9. CDR3 sequence reads: CASSPIGGAGTGELFF. CDR3 coding DNA: TGTGCCAGCAGCCCTATCGGGGGGGCAGGCACCGGGGAGCTGTTTTTT.

This chain links TRBV7-8 with TRBJ1-4, with TRBD1 identical over 7 bases. From germline, CDR1 is SGHVS and CDR2 FQNEAQ. J was trimmed by 3 bases and V by 1 base; bases with no gene match: 5. The CDR3 runs 16 residues. CDR3 DNA sequence: TGTGCCAGCAGCTTAGGCAGGGACAGAGCTAATGAAAAACTGTTTTTT. Translating it yields CASSLGRDRANEKLFF.

This clone was seen just once. The rearrangement joins TRBV7-9 to TRBJ2-1; D is uncertain. V lost 0 bases, J lost 5 bases, and 8 bases lay in between. There are 14 residues in the CDR3. Germline lookup yields CDR1 SEHNR and CDR2 FQNEAQ (reference sequence). In DNA form, the CDR3 reads TGTGCCAGCAGCTTAGCGAACAGCAACAATGAGCAGTTCTTC. Encoded protein: CASSLANSNNEQFF.

V gene TRBV7-9 combines with J gene TRBJ1-2; 8 nucleotides line up with TRBD1. The J segment lost 1 base and the V segment lost 0 bases, leaving 7 bases of the junction unmatched. The germline V gene has CDR1 SEHNR and CDR2 FQNEAQ (reference sequence). The CDR3 spans 17 residues. The CDR3, as DNA: TGTGCCAGCAGCTTAGCAGGACAGGGATTCATTAACTATGGCTACACCTTC. It yields the protein CASSLAGQGFINYGYTF. The complete variable domain, with remaining parts taken from reference TRBV7-9 and TRBJ1-2, reads DTGVSQNPRHKITKRGQNVTFRCDPISEHNRLYWYRQTLGQGPEFLTYFQNEAQLEKSRLLSDRFSAERPKGSFSTLEIQRTEQGDSAMYLCASSLAGQGFINYGYTFGSGTRLTVV.

The V gene is TRBV19, the J gene TRBJ1-1, with D possibly matching TRBD1 (5 bases). The ends were cut back, 0 bases at V and 11 bases at J, with 16 bases in the middle. Looked up from germline, CDR1 is LNHDA and CDR2 is SQIVND (reference sequence). The CDR3 has 14 residues. CDR3 in amino acids: CASSIDGAGLGAFF. CDR3 nucleotides: TGTGCCAGTAGTATAGACGGAGCGGGGCTCGGCGCTTTCTTT.

This rearrangement joins TRBV3-1 (or the pseudogene TRBV3-2) to TRBJ1-4; the match to TRBD1 covers 7 bases. Germline V gives CDR1 LGHDT, CDR2 YNNKEL (reference sequence). The CDR3 length is 16 residues. The V segment lost 0 bases and the J segment 4 bases; nucleotides outside the gene matches: 5. For the CDR3, the DNA is TGTGCCAGCAGCCAAGATCGTGGGGACAGTAATGAAAAACTGTTTTTT. The encoded protein is CASSQDRGDSNEKLFF.

This clone has only one observation. The rearrangement links TRBV6-5 to TRBJ1-1; 7 positions match TRBD1. CDR1 MNHEY and CDR2 SVGAGI come from the germline V gene. The V gene end was trimmed by 6 bases and the J gene end by 10 bases; junction bases not matched to a gene: 11. The CDR3 is made up of 13 amino acids. The CDR3 sequence: CASSLDRDGGAFF. In DNA, the CDR3 is TGTGCCAGCAGCTTAGACAGGGACGGGGGAGCTTTCTTT.

The chain joins TRBV9 to TRBJ2-5; weak D call: TRBD1 (6 bases). Looked up from germline, CDR1 is SGDLS and CDR2 is YYNGEE. The CDR3 spans 15 residues. V shed 3 bases and J shed 7 bases, with 19 bases lying between them. The CDR3 coding sequence is TGTGCCAGCAGCGAGGGGGTGGTGGCACCTTTGACCCAGTACTTC. Its translation: CASSEGVVAPLTQYF.

This clone was detected only once. In DNA, the CDR3 is TGTGCCAGCAGTTACGCGGCAGGAGGGTCCTATGGCTACACCTTC. Encoded protein: CASSYAAGGSYGYTF. The chain carries TRBV6-5 and TRBJ1-2; D gene unclear. CDR1 is MNHEY, CDR2 SVGAGI, per germline. The CDR3 totals 15 residues. Trimming cost V 2 bases and J 4 bases, with 14 bases left between them.

The gene calls are TRBV7-9 and TRBJ1-1; 11 bases align to TRBD1. The CDR3 is made up of 13 amino acids. Germline CDR1 is SEHNR and CDR2 is FQNEAQ (reference sequence). The V gene end was trimmed by 3 bases and the J gene end by 10 bases; junction bases not matched to a gene: 4. The chain's CDR3 is CASSLGQGVRAFF. The CDR3 DNA is TGTGCCAGCAGCTTGGGACAGGGGGTTAGAGCTTTCTTT. Based on the CDR3 plus reference TRBV7-9 and TRBJ1-1, the full variable domain is DTGVSQNPRHKITKRGQNVTFRCDPISEHNRLYWYRQTLGQGPEFLTYFQNEAQLEKSRLLSDRFSAERPKGSFSTLEIQRTEQGDSAMYLCASSLGQGVRAFFGQGTRLTVV.

In its sample, this clone was seen many times. The V gene is TRBV27, the J gene TRBJ1-1; 10 bases align to TRBD1. Germline values: CDR1 MNHEY, CDR2 SMNVEV (reference sequence). J was trimmed by 5 bases and V by 5 bases; bases with no gene match: 5. The CDR3 consists of 14 residues. CDR3 in DNA: TGTGCCAGCAGTGCGGGACAGGGGATGACTGAAGCTTTCTTT. This translates into CASSAGQGMTEAFF.

This chain uses TRBV9 with TRBJ1-3; D possibly corresponds to TRBD1 (6 bases). The CDR3 length is 14 residues. Germline assignment: CDR1 SGDLS and CDR2 YYNGEE. Trimming took 3 bases from V and 1 from J, leaving 8 bases between them. CDR3 DNA: TGTGCCAGCAGCGCGCAGGGGTCTGGAAACACCATATATTTT. Protein: CASSAQGSGNTIYF.